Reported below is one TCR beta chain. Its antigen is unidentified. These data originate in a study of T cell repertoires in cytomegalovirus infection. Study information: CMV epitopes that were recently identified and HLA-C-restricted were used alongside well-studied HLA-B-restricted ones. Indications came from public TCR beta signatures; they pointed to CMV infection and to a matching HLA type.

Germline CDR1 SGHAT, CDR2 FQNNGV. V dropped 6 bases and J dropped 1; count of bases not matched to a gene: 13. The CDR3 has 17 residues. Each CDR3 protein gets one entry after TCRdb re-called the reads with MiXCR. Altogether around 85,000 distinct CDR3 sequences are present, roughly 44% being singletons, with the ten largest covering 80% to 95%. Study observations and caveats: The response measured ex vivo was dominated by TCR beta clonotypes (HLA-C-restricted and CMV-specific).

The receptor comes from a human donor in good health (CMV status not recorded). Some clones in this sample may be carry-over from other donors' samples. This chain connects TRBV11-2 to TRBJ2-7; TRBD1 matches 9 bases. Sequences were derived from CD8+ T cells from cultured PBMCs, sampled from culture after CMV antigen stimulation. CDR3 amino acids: CASSLTGTGSLSYEQYF. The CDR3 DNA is TGTGCCAGCAGTTTGACCGGGACAGGGAGTCTGTCCTACGAGCAGTACTTC.